This TCR beta chain comes out of a study of blood T cell repertoires in COVID-19. Background on the study: Sites across the United States, Italy and Spain contributed samples from acute and convalescent COVID-19. T cells, B-cell-depleted T cells, or PBMCs supplied cDNA or gDNA.

This CDR3 has 13 residues. V dropped 8 bases and J dropped 0; count of bases not matched to a gene: 2. Germline-derived CDR1 and CDR2 are SNHLY and FYNNEI. Enrolled during active infection, Seattle patients were then followed longitudinally. Authors' methods: Researchers report that nucleated cell counts were estimated from reference gene primer amplification. Assay used: immunoSEQ multiplex PCR; TCRdb lists only in-frame clones, some missing. The V and J calls and clone size are taken from that table; D and trimming were inferred from the DNA. The sample shows 200,000 to 250,000 clones, 88% of them seen only once.

The origin of this receptor is a man aged 45-65 years with COVID-19, enrolled during active disease. V and J are TRBV2 and TRBJ2-3, with 7 bases fitting TRBD2. Sequencing was done on a sample of peripheral blood. In DNA form, the CDR3 reads TGTGCCAGCCGGGGGGACAGCACAGATACGCAGTATTTT. Its protein product is CASRGDSTDTQYF. The whole variable domain, remainder taken from reference TRBV2 and TRBJ2-3, is EPEVTQTPSHQVTQMGQEVILRCVPISNHLYFYWYRQILGQKVEFLVSFYNNEISEKSEIFDDQFSVERPDGSNFTLKIRSTKLEDSAMYFCASRGDSTDTQYFGPGTRLTVL.